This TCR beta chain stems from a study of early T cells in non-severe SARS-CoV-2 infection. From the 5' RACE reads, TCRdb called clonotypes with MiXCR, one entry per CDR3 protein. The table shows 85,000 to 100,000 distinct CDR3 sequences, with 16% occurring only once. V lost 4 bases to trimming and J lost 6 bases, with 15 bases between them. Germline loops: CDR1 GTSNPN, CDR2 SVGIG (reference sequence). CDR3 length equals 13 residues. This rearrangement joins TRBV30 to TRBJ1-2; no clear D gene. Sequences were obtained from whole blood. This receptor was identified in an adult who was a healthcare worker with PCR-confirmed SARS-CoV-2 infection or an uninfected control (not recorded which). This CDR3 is CAWMLELGNGYTF. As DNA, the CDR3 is TGTGCCTGGATGCTGGAGTTGGGGAATGGCTACACCTTC.